This is a list of T cell receptor beta chains from one sample in a study of blood T cells in healthy people across ages. TCRdb itself ran the 5' RACE reads through MiXCR, one entry per CDR3 protein. This table holds about 680,000 distinct CDR3 sequences, around 45% found once. Sequenced material: blood. The receptor source for this set is a woman between 55 and 75 years old in good health. Each CDR3 is given with its conserved first and last residue.

TRBJ1-2,TRBV5-1,CASSLWTTNYGYTF
TRBJ2-3,TRBV2,CASRGTGTDTQYF
TRBJ1-1,TRBV7-3,CASSLSGENTEAFF
TRBJ1-1,TRBV29-1,CSVGARLTGSPEAFF
TRBJ2-5,TRBV7-2,CASSPLQGRGKETQYF
TRBJ2-4,TRBV7-2,CASSSQWDPGLNIQYF
TRBJ1-5,TRBV20-1,CSAPEGSNQPQHF
TRBJ2-3,TRBV4-1,CASSQGHPLTDTQYF
TRBJ2-7,TRBV4-3,CASSQESEGPYEQYF
TRBJ2-3,TRBV9,CASSVARGSLTQYF
TRBJ1-1,TRBV28,CASRSQLTAFF